These 26 T cell receptor beta chains came from one sample sequenced in a study of T-cell reconstitution after alpha-beta-depleted transplantation in children. Unique molecular identifiers were incorporated during preparation of the TCRbeta library. TCRdb used MiXCR to reprocess the PCR reads, holding one entry per CDR3 protein. The table includes fewer than 550,000 distinct CDR3 sequences, roughly 11% detected once. The sequencing used PBMCs, mostly from graft donor cells, collected 180 days after TCRalphabeta/CD19-depleted stem cell transplant. These receptors originate from a female patient aged 2-9 years who had a stem cell transplant for aplastic anemia, so the T cells may come from the graft donor.

The chain has TRBV24-1 and TRBJ2-1; 8 nucleotides align to TRBD2. This CDR3 has 13 residues. CDR1 and CDR2 (germline): KGHDR, SFDVKD. Trimming took 5 bases from V and 10 from J; bases not matched to a gene: 6. The CDR3 protein is CATSGRGGGEQFF. Here the CDR3 DNA reads TGTGCCACCAGTGGTCGGGGGGGAGGCGAGCAGTTCTTC.

This clonotype was seen only a few times. The chain joins TRBV5-1 to TRBJ2-1; D is unresolved. Germline-derived CDR1 and CDR2 are SGHRS and YFSETQ. Trimming removed 4 bases from V and 7 bases from J, with 9 bases in between. The CDR3 covers 12 residues. The CDR3 sequence: CASSPARNEQFF. The CDR3, as DNA: TGCGCCAGCAGCCCCGCCCGGAATGAGCAGTTCTTC.

The J gene is TRBJ2-3, the V gene TRBV27; TRBD2 matches 11 bases. Germline CDR1 is MNHEY and CDR2 is SMNVEV (reference sequence). J gave up 1 base and V 5 bases, and 5 bases lay outside the gene matches. The CDR3 extends over 16 amino acids. CDR3 sequence reads: CASSRTSGRGTDTQYF. For the CDR3, the DNA is TGTGCCAGCAGTAGAACTAGCGGGAGAGGCACAGATACGCAGTATTTT.

This clonotype was detected many times. J is TRBJ2-3 and V is TRBV30; 8 bases match TRBD2. Looked up from germline, CDR1 is GTSNPN and CDR2 is SVGIG (reference sequence). The CDR3 spans 17 residues. Losses at the gene ends were 1 base for V and 5 bases for J; bases not matched to a gene: 14. The CDR3 here is CAWSGGRSTTLLDTQYF. The CDR3 nucleotides read TGTGCCTGGAGTGGCGGGAGGTCGACCACACTTTTAGATACGCAGTATTTT.

V gene TRBV20-1 combines with J gene TRBJ2-3, with TRBD2 matching 8 bases. CDR1 is DFQATT and CDR2 is SNEGSKA in the germline V gene (reference sequence). The CDR3 has 14 residues. The V gene end was trimmed by 4 bases and the J gene end by 4 bases; junction bases not matched to a gene: 7. CDR3 nucleotide sequence: TGCAGTGCTACTCCGGGACTAGAGCCAGATACGCAGTATTTT. It encodes CSATPGLEPDTQYF.

This clonotype was found many times. The chain joins TRBV7-6 to TRBJ2-3; D perhaps matches TRBD2 (5 bases). The CDR3 consists of 12 residues. V lost 0 bases and J lost 8, with 6 bases in between. CDR1 SGHVS and CDR2 FNYEAQ come from the germline V gene. CDR3 in amino acids: CASSLAGGTQYF. In DNA, the CDR3 is TGTGCCAGCAGCTTAGCTGGAGGTACGCAGTATTTT.

This clonotype was observed a few times. The V call is TRBV11-1, the J call TRBJ1-1; TRBD1 aligns across 11 bases. The V gene end was trimmed by 5 bases and the J gene end by 4 bases; junction bases not matched to a gene: 6. The germline gives CDR1 SGHAT, CDR2 FQDESV (reference sequence). This CDR3 contains 15 residues. The CDR3 region has the DNA TGTGCCAGCAGCCGATGGACAGGGGGCGGCACTGAAGCTTTCTTT. Its translation: CASSRWTGGGTEAFF. The whole variable domain, filled in from reference TRBV11-1 and TRBJ1-1, reads EAEVAQSPRYKITEKSQAVAFWCDPISGHATLYWYRQILGQGPELLVQFQDESVVDDSQLPKDRFSAERLKGVDSTLKIQPAELGDSAMYLCASSRWTGGGTEAFFGQGTRLTVV.

V and J are TRBV28 and TRBJ2-7; 7 nucleotides match TRBD2. The ends lost 1 base at V and 3 bases at J; junction bases unmatched: 3. This CDR3 region has 14 residues. CDR1 and CDR2 from the germline V gene are MDHEN and SYDVKM. CDR3 protein: CASSLSGRIYEQYF. DNA of the CDR3: TGTGCCAGCAGTTTATCCGGGAGGATCTACGAGCAGTACTTC.

This clonotype has just a few counts. The chain couples TRBV9 to TRBJ2-1; 10 bases align to TRBD2. V was pared by 0 bases and J by 8 bases, with 8 bases of the junction left unmatched. This CDR3 is built from 16 residues. Germline V lookup: CDR1 SGDLS, CDR2 YYNGEE. CDR3 sequence: CASSVASGSAWDEQFF. DNA for the CDR3: TGTGCCAGCAGCGTAGCTAGCGGGAGTGCCTGGGATGAGCAGTTCTTC. Variable domain in full (rest from reference TRBV9 and TRBJ2-1): DSGVTQTPKHLITATGQRVTLRCSPRSGDLSVYWYQQSLDQGLQFLIQYYNGEERAKGNILERFSAQQFPDLHSELNLSSLELGDSALYFCASSVASGSAWDEQFFGPGTRLTVL.

The chain uses TRBV29-1 and TRBJ1-5; no clear D gene. Germline CDR1 is SQVTM and CDR2 is ANQGSEA. CDR3 length: 13 amino acids. V shed 5 bases and J shed 8 bases, with 16 bases lying between them. DNA for the CDR3: TGCAGCGTTTCCCAGGCCCGAAGGGAGCCCCAGCATTTT. It translates to CSVSQARREPQHF.

This clonotype was observed a handful of times. This chain connects TRBV7-9 to TRBJ1-5; D might be TRBD1 (5 bases). The CDR3 sequence is 17 residues long. CDR1 SEHNR and CDR2 FQNEAQ come from the germline V gene (reference sequence). Trimming took off 6 bases at V and 2 bases at J, with 20 bases between the two ends. CDR3 DNA: TGTGCCAGCAGTGATATGAGGACGGGGGTGGGCAATCAGCCCCAGCATTTT. Amino acid sequence: CASSDMRTGVGNQPQHF. The variable domain in full, with the rest retrieved from reference TRBV7-9 and TRBJ1-5, is DTGVSQNPRHKITKRGQNVTFRCDPISEHNRLYWYRQTLGQGPEFLTYFQNEAQLEKSRLLSDRFSAERPKGSFSTLEIQRTEQGDSAMYLCASSDMRTGVGNQPQHFGDGTRLSIL.

In this sample, this clonotype turned up many times. The V gene is TRBV28, the J gene TRBJ1-3; a possible D gene is TRBD1 (5 bases). Germline V lookup: CDR1 MDHEN, CDR2 SYDVKM. V was pared by 2 bases and J by 2 bases, with 7 bases between. The CDR3 runs 14 residues. The CDR3 here is CASSLRGAGNTIYF. DNA for the CDR3: TGTGCCAGCAGTTTACGGGGCGCTGGAAACACCATATATTTT.

V gene TRBV18 combines with J gene TRBJ1-2; 8 positions match TRBD1. This CDR3 region has 13 residues. Per germline, CDR1 KGHSH and CDR2 LQKENI. J was trimmed by 8 bases and V by 3 bases; bases with no gene match: 5. The CDR3 is CASSPGQDHGYTF. CDR3 coding DNA: TGTGCCAGCTCACCGGGACAGGACCACGGCTACACCTTC.

The rearrangement joins TRBV6-1 to TRBJ1-1; the match to TRBD1 covers 7 bases. Germline-derived CDR1 and CDR2 are MNHNS and SASEGT. This CDR3 region has 14 residues. Losses at the gene ends were 6 bases for V and 0 bases for J; bases not matched to a gene: 4. The CDR3 nucleotides read TGTGCCAGCAGGCGGGACAGCCTGAACACTGAAGCTTTCTTT. It yields the protein CASRRDSLNTEAFF.

The V call is TRBV4-3, the J call TRBJ1-1; D call uncertain. V was cut by 2 bases and J by 0 bases, with 10 bases left in between. Germline V lookup: CDR1 LGHNA, CDR2 YSLEER. The CDR3 is 15 amino acids. CDR3 region: CASSQNPTVNTEAFF. The CDR3 DNA sequence: TGCGCCAGCAGCCAAAACCCGACGGTGAACACTGAAGCTTTCTTT.

The rearrangement uses TRBV5-1 and TRBJ2-2, with D possibly TRBD1 on 5 matching bases. Germline CDR1 SGHRS, CDR2 YFSETQ. The CDR3 length is 17 residues. V gave up 4 bases and J gave up 3 bases, with 19 bases separating them. Written as DNA, the CDR3 is TGCGCCAGCAGCCTCGACAGATATCTTCGGGACACCGGGGAGCTGTTTTTT. The encoded protein is CASSLDRYLRDTGELFF.

This clonotype has only a few counts. The J gene is TRBJ1-4, the V gene TRBV2; weak D call: TRBD1 (5 bases). Deletions cut 5 bases from V and 4 bases from J, with 14 bases between. CDR1 and CDR2 from the germline V gene are SNHLY and FYNNEI. This CDR3 has 15 amino acids. The CDR3 protein is CASSLRGRGNEKLFF. Written as DNA, the CDR3 is TGTGCCAGCAGTCTACGAGGAAGGGGTAATGAAAAACTGTTTTTT.

The chain joins TRBV7-8 to TRBJ1-1, with D unclear. Trimming stripped 5 bases from V and 0 bases from J, with 10 bases between. Germline-derived CDR1 and CDR2 are SGHVS and FQNEAQ. The CDR3 is 14 residues long. CDR3 in DNA: TGTGCCAGCAGCCAACCAGACGTGAACACTGAAGCTTTCTTT. It translates to CASSQPDVNTEAFF.

This clonotype was observed at least ten times. The chain joins TRBV5-6 to TRBJ1-6, with D hard to call. From germline, CDR1 is SGHDT and CDR2 YYEEEE. The CDR3 totals 16 residues. Trimming removed 2 bases at V and 1 base at J, with 10 bases between. CDR3 in amino acids: CASSLDVGSYNSPLHF. The CDR3 nucleotides are TGTGCCAGCAGCTTAGACGTCGGATCCTATAATTCACCCCTCCACTTT. Together with reference TRBV5-6 and TRBJ1-6, the CDR3 gives the full variable domain: DAGVTQSPTHLIKTRGQQVTLRCSPKSGHDTVSWYQQALGQGPQFIFQYYEEEERQRGNFPDRFSGHQFPNYSSELNVNALLLGDSALYLCASSLDVGSYNSPLHFGNGTRLTVT.

The chain has TRBV27 and TRBJ1-1; 9 bases align to TRBD1. Per germline, CDR1 MNHEY and CDR2 SMNVEV (reference sequence). The CDR3 length is 13 residues. With V trimmed by 5 bases and J by 5 bases, 3 bases remained unmatched. CDR3 DNA sequence: TGTGCCAGCAGTGAACAGGGGGCAACTGAAGCTTTCTTT. It encodes CASSEQGATEAFF.

This clonotype showed up many times. V gene TRBV29-1 combines with J gene TRBJ2-1, with D perhaps matching TRBD1 (5 bases). This CDR3 region has 11 residues. Trimming stripped 5 bases from V and 4 bases from J, with 6 bases between. The germline CDR1 and CDR2 sequences are SQVTM and ANQGSEA. CDR3 DNA: TGCAGCGTTTACAGGTACAATGAGCAGTTCTTC. Amino acid sequence: CSVYRYNEQFF.

This clonotype appeared a few times. The CDR3 loop reads CASSYSTGSNEKLFF. CDR3 DNA: TGTGCCAGCAGTTACTCGACGGGGTCTAATGAAAAACTGTTTTTT. This chain links TRBV6-5 with TRBJ1-4; D gene uncertain. Germline V lookup: CDR1 MNHEY, CDR2 SVGAGI. The V and J ends lost 0 bases and 3 bases respectively, with 8 bases between them. The CDR3 is 15 amino acids.

V is TRBV7-2 and J is TRBJ2-1, with D hard to call. The V gene lost 1 base and the J gene lost 7 bases, with 8 bases spanning the gap. Germline V gene lookup returns CDR1 SGHTA and CDR2 FQGNSA. This CDR3 has 13 amino acids. CDR3 amino acids: CASSLDPVNEQFF. CDR3 nucleotide sequence: TGTGCCAGCAGCTTAGACCCTGTGAATGAGCAGTTCTTC.

This clonotype was counted only a few times. This chain joins TRBV14 and TRBJ2-1, with D tentatively TRBD1 (6 bases). V was trimmed by 4 bases and J by 2 bases, leaving 12 bases between them. CDR3 length: 15 residues. Germline V gene sequence: CDR1 SGHDN, CDR2 FVKESK. CDR3 nucleotide sequence: TGTGCCAGCAGCCCCCACAGGGACCCCTACAATGAGCAGTTCTTC. It encodes CASSPHRDPYNEQFF.

This clonotype has more than one count but fewer than ten. The rearrangement joins TRBV20-1 to TRBJ1-2, with a weak D call TRBD1 (6 bases). The CDR3 length is 15 residues. Germline CDR1 reads DFQATT; CDR2 reads SNEGSKA (reference sequence). The ends were cut back, 0 bases at V and 0 bases at J, with 11 bases in the middle. CDR3: CSARDLQGANYGYTF. The CDR3 nucleotides are TGCAGTGCTAGAGATTTACAGGGAGCTAACTATGGCTACACCTTC.

This clonotype was counted a few times. J is TRBJ2-7 and V is TRBV7-9; D remains unclear. V lost 3 bases to trimming and J lost 1 base, with 16 bases between them. This CDR3 has 16 amino acids. Germline values: CDR1 SEHNR, CDR2 FQNEAQ (reference sequence). CDR3 region: CASSFPLRSPSYEQYF. The CDR3 nucleotides read TGTGCCAGCAGCTTTCCGCTGCGCTCGCCATCCTACGAGCAGTACTTC.